Following are 5 T cell receptor beta chains from one sample sequenced in a study of shared clonotypes between healthy human individuals. The assay was immunoSEQ multiplex PCR, and TCRdb's table has in-frame clones only and misses some. Of around 600,000 clones listed, 85% to 95% were seen once; the top ten hold over 0.1%. The naive CD8 fraction comprised CD45RO-negative cells positively selected for CCR7 and excluded terminally differentiated effector memory CD45RA+ cells. Source material: naive CD8+ T cells sorted from blood. The receptors were sampled from a woman in her twenties or thirties in good health.

The chain employs TRBV27 and TRBJ2-1, with 13 bases aligning to TRBD2. V lost 4 bases and J lost 10; bases outside the gene matches: 7. The CDR3 is made up of 15 amino acids. The germline V gene has CDR1 MNHEY and CDR2 SMNVEV (reference sequence). The CDR3 reads CASSSGTSGIGEQFF. The CDR3 DNA is TGTGCCAGCAGTTCCGGGACTAGCGGGATAGGAGAGCAGTTCTTC.

The chain combines TRBV4-1 with TRBJ1-1; TRBD1 is a possible D gene (5 bases). The V end was cut by 4 bases, the J end by 7 bases, with 19 bases between. CDR1 and CDR2 (germline): MGHRA, YSYEKL. The CDR3 consists of 15 residues. The CDR3 protein is CASSPKKGRIFEAFF. The DNA for the CDR3 is TGCGCCAGCAGCCCGAAAAAGGGACGGATCTTTGAAGCTTTCTTT.

The V and J genes are TRBV27 and TRBJ2-7; TRBD1 matches 9 bases. Germline CDR1 MNHEY, CDR2 SMNVEV (reference sequence). The CDR3 totals 15 residues. The trim removed 5 bases at V and 5 bases at J, leaving 10 bases unmatched. The CDR3: CASSQGQGIVNEQYF. DNA of the CDR3: TGTGCCAGCAGTCAAGGACAGGGGATTGTTAACGAGCAGTACTTC.

The chain is built from TRBV13 and TRBJ2-5, with TRBD1 identical over 7 bases. Per germline, CDR1 PRHDT and CDR2 FYEKMQ (reference sequence). The J segment lost 0 bases and the V segment lost 3 bases, leaving 1 base of the junction unmatched. CDR3 length equals 14 residues. The CDR3, as DNA: TGTGCCAGCAGCTTGCAGGGGGACCAAGAGACCCAGTACTTC. The encoded protein is CASSLQGDQETQYF. The whole variable domain, remainder taken from reference TRBV13 and TRBJ2-5, is AAGVIQSPRHLIKEKRETATLKCYPIPRHDTVYWYQQGPGQDPQFLISFYEKMQSDKGSIPDRFSAQQFSDYHSELNMSSLELGDSALYFCASSLQGDQETQYFGPGTRLLVL.

V and J are TRBV13 and TRBJ2-1; D is perhaps TRBD2 (6 bases). The CDR3 has 13 amino acids. The germline V gene encodes CDR1 PRHDT and CDR2 FYEKMQ (reference sequence). The V end was cut by 5 bases, the J end by 7 bases, with 12 bases between. The CDR3 here is CASSLAGPNEQFF. DNA for the CDR3: TGTGCCAGCAGCCTTGCGGGGCCGAATGAGCAGTTCTTC.